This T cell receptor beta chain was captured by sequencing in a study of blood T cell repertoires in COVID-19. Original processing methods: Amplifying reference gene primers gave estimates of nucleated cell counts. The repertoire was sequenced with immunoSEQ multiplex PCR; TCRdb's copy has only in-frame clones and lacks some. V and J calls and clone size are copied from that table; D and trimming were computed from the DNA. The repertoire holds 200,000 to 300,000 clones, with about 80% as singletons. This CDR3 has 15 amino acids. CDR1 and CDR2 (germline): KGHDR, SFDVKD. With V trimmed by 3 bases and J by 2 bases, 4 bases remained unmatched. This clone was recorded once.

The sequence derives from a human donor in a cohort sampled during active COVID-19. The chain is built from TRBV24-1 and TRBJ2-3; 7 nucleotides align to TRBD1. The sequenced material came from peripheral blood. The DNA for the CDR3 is TGTGCCACCAGTGATCCGGGGACAGCCACAGATACGCAGTATTTT. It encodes CATSDPGTATDTQYF.